The next 8 T cell receptor beta chains were all read from a single sample in a study of brain T cells in children with intractable seizures. TCRdb's copy holds only in-frame clones and misses some; the assay was immunoSEQ multiplex PCR. Altogether tens of thousands of clones are present, roughly 91% being singletons, with the ten largest covering 1.5%. The specimen was peripheral blood, collected at surgery. The receptors originated from a boy in the first two years of life with tuberous sclerosis and intractable seizures.

The chain is built from TRBV3-1 (or the pseudogene TRBV3-2) and TRBJ1-1; possible D gene TRBD1, 6 bases. Trimming pared 0 bases from V and 4 bases from J, leaving 9 bases between. The CDR3 spans 14 residues. Germline V gene data show CDR1 as LGHDT and CDR2 as YNNKEL (reference sequence). CDR3 in DNA: TGTGCCAGCAGCCAAGATTCAGGGGTCACTGAAGCTTTCTTT. This sequence encodes CASSQDSGVTEAFF.

The rearrangement links TRBV5-1 to TRBJ2-7; D gene ambiguous. V was trimmed by 0 bases and J by 7 bases, leaving 5 bases between them. This CDR3 comprises 11 residues. CDR1 is SGHRS, CDR2 YFSETQ, per germline. The CDR3 loop is CASSLAREQYF. The CDR3 DNA follows: TGCGCCAGCAGCTTGGCCAGGGAGCAGTACTTC.

The chain employs TRBV7-3 and TRBJ2-7; maybe TRBD1 (5 bases). The V gene's germline CDR1 is SGHTA and CDR2 FQGTGA. The germline V and J ends were trimmed by 2 bases and 0 bases, with 11 bases remaining between them. The CDR3 has 15 residues. In DNA, the CDR3 is TGTGCCAGCAGCTTAGGGCCAGGGAACTCCTACGAGCAGTACTTC. Its protein is CASSLGPGNSYEQYF. The variable domain in full, completed from reference TRBV7-3 and TRBJ2-7, reads GAGVSQTPSNKVTEKGKYVELRCDPISGHTALYWYRQSLGQGPEFLIYFQGTGAADDSGLPNDRFFAVRPEGSVSTLKIQRTERGDSAVYLCASSLGPGNSYEQYFGPGTRLTVT.

Only one count was recorded for this clone. V and J are TRBV5-5 and TRBJ1-1; no firm D call. Trimming stripped 0 bases from V and 4 bases from J, with 13 bases between. Germline assignment: CDR1 SGHKS and CDR2 YYEKEE (reference sequence). The CDR3 totals 15 residues. In nucleotides, the CDR3 is TGTGCCAGCAGCTTGGTTGGTGGGATGTTCACTGAAGCTTTCTTT. This encodes CASSLVGGMFTEAFF.

This chain links TRBV4-2 with TRBJ2-5; the match to TRBD2 covers 15 bases. The J segment lost 5 bases and the V segment lost 0 bases, leaving 7 bases of the junction unmatched. This CDR3 has 18 residues. The germline gives CDR1 LGHNA, CDR2 YNFKEQ. The CDR3 DNA reads TGTGCCAGCAGCCAAGATAAGGGACTAGCGGGGGGATGGGAGACCCAGTACTTC. Translation: CASSQDKGLAGGWETQYF.

The chain carries TRBV13 and TRBJ2-1, with TRBD2 identical over 8 bases. The CDR3 runs 16 residues. Looked up from germline, CDR1 is PRHDT and CDR2 is FYEKMQ (reference sequence). Trimming cost V 6 bases and J 9 bases; bases outside gene matches: 16. The CDR3 spells CASSPNPGLELCEQFF. For the CDR3, the DNA is TGTGCCAGCAGTCCGAATCCGGGACTAGAGTTGTGTGAGCAGTTCTTC.

This clone occurred once. The chain joins TRBV5-4 to TRBJ1-2, with D perhaps TRBD1 (6 bases). This CDR3 is built from 14 residues. Germline V CDR1 and CDR2: SGHNT, YYREEE (reference sequence). Trimming took 0 bases from V and 8 from J, leaving 14 bases between them. The CDR3 spells CASSLDRVADGYTF. In DNA, the CDR3 is TGTGCCAGCAGCTTGGACAGGGTGGCTGACGGCTACACCTTC.

This chain links TRBV7-9 with TRBJ1-5; D not resolved. The CDR3 extends over 13 amino acids. Germline CDR1 is SEHNR and CDR2 is FQNEAQ (reference sequence). Trimming removed 1 base from V and 7 bases from J, with 8 bases in between. CDR3 sequence: CASSLGLGQPQHF. DNA of the CDR3: TGTGCCAGCAGCTTAGGGCTGGGGCAGCCCCAGCATTTT. The entire variable domain, with the rest obtained from reference TRBV7-9 and TRBJ1-5, is as follows: DTGVSQNPRHKITKRGQNVTFRCDPISEHNRLYWYRQTLGQGPEFLTYFQNEAQLEKSRLLSDRFSAERPKGSFSTLEIQRTEQGDSAMYLCASSLGLGQPQHFGDGTRLSIL.